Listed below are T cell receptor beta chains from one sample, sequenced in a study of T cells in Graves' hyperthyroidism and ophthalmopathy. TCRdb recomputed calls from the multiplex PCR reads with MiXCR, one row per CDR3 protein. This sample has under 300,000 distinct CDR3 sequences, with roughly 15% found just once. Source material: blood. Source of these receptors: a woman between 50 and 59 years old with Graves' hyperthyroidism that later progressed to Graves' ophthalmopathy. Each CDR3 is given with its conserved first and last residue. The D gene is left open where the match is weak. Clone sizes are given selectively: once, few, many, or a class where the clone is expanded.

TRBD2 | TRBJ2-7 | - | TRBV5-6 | TGTGCCAGCAGCGAGCCGCCGGGACTAGCCCACGAGCAGTACTTC | CASSEPPGLAHEQYF
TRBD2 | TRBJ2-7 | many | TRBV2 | TGTGCCAGCAGTGGGGGCCTAGCGGATCCCTCCTACGAGCAGTACTTC | CASSGGLADPSYEQYF
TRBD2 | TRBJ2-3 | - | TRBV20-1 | TGCAGTGCTAGAGATGGGACTAGCGGCATTACCATTCCAGATACGCAGTATTTT | CSARDGTSGITIPDTQYF
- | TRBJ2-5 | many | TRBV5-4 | TGTGCCAGCAGCTTGGAACTAGCCGGAGAGACCCAGTACTTC | CASSLELAGETQYF
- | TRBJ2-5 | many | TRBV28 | TGTGCCAGCAGTTTATCGCCCGGGACAAGTAGCGGGACCCAGTACTTC | CASSLSPGTSSGTQYF
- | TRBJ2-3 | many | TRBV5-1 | TGCGCCAGCACCGAACAGGCCGGGGGCACAGATACGCAGTATTTT | CASTEQAGGTDTQYF
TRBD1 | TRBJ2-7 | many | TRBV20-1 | TGCAGTGCTAAGAAGCCGGGACAGTCCTACGAGCAGTACTTC | CSAKKPGQSYEQYF
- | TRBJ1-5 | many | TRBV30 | TGTGCCTGGAGTCCGTTTGGGAGACGCGGCGGGCCCCAGCATTTT | CAWSPFGRRGGPQHF
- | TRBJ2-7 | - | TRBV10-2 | TGCGCCAGCAGTGACCAATCCTACGAGCAGTACTTC | CASSDQSYEQYF
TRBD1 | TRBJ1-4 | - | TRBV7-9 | TGTGCCAGCAGCCTCAGGGGGCCAACTAATGAAAAACTGTTTTTT | CASSLRGPTNEKLFF
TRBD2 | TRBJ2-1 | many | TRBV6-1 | TGTGCCAGCAGCTCTAGCGGCGCCTACAATGAGCAGTTCTTC | CASSSSGAYNEQFF
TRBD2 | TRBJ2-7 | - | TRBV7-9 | TGTGCCAGCAGCTTAAGCTTAGGCACAAGAGGCGGGAGAATGTTTGAGCAGTACTTC | CASSLSLGTRGGRMFEQYF
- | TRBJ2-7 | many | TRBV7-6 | TGTGCCAGCAGCTTAGAGCAGTGGGGTCGGGAGCAGTACTTC | CASSLEQWGREQYF
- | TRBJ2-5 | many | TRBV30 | TGTGCCTGGAGGCCTAGACAGAGACAAGAGACCCAGTACTTC | CAWRPRQRQETQYF
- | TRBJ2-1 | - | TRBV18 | TGTGCCAGCTCACCGGGGACAAACAATGAGCAGTTCTTC | CASSPGTNNEQFF
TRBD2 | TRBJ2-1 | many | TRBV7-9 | TGTGCCAGCAGCTTAGAAGAGCCTAGCGGGAGTTACAATGAGCAGTTCTTC | CASSLEEPSGSYNEQFF